Below are 25 T cell receptor beta chains sequenced from a single sample in a study of blood T cell repertoires in COVID-19. Method: immunoSEQ multiplex PCR; TCRdb's copy keeps in-frame clones and lacks some. The sample carries some 170,000 clones, around 80% recorded once. Sequences were obtained from peripheral blood. The receptors come from a man aged 55-75 years with active or convalescent COVID-19.

The V gene is TRBV5-1, the J gene TRBJ2-1; the D gene is possibly TRBD1 (5 bases). Germline V gene lookup returns CDR1 SGHRS and CDR2 YFSETQ. This CDR3 region has 14 residues. The V end lost 0 bases, the J end lost 3 bases, and 7 bases lay between the germline ends. CDR3 in amino acids: CASSLVDNYNEQFF. In DNA form, the CDR3 reads TGCGCCAGCAGCTTGGTGGACAACTACAATGAGCAGTTCTTC. The whole variable domain, remainder taken from reference TRBV5-1 and TRBJ2-1, is KAGVTQTPRYLIKTRGQQVTLSCSPISGHRSVSWYQQTPGQGLQFLFEYFSETQRNKGNFPGRFSGRQFSNSRSEMNVSTLELGDSALYLCASSLVDNYNEQFFGPGTRLTVL.

V is TRBV5-6 and J is TRBJ1-3; no definite D call. The CDR3 is made up of 16 amino acids. V lost 0 bases, J lost 1 base, and 11 bases lay in between. CDR1 is SGHDT and CDR2 is YYEEEE in the germline V gene. The CDR3 region has the DNA TGTGCCAGCAGCTTGGGACCGGGTGTATCTGGAAACACCATATATTTT. It encodes CASSLGPGVSGNTIYF.

The genes are TRBV10-1 and TRBJ2-7; the match to TRBD2 covers 7 bases. Germline loops: CDR1 WNHNN, CDR2 SYGVQD (reference sequence). V dropped 0 bases and J dropped 5; count of bases not matched to a gene: 16. The length of the CDR3 is 18 residues. The CDR3: CASSESRARRGRGDEQYF. The DNA for the CDR3 is TGCGCCAGCAGTGAGTCGAGGGCCCGACGAGGGAGGGGAGACGAGCAGTACTTC.

This chain links TRBV11-2 with TRBJ2-1; 7 nucleotides align to TRBD2. Per the germline V gene, CDR1 is SGHAT and CDR2 is FQNNGV. The CDR3 covers 17 residues. V was clipped by 0 bases and J by 1 base; unmatched bases: 6. CDR3 nucleotides: TGTGCCAGCAGCTTAGAGTTCTCTAGCGGATCCTACAATGAGCAGTTCTTC. Protein sequence: CASSLEFSSGSYNEQFF. The variable domain in full, completed from reference TRBV11-2 and TRBJ2-1, reads EAGVAQSPRYKIIEKRQSVAFWCNPISGHATLYWYQQILGQGPKLLIQFQNNGVVDDSQLPKDRFSAERLKGVDSTLKIQPAKLEDSAVYLCASSLEFSSGSYNEQFFGPGTRLTVL.

The chain carries TRBV5-8 and TRBJ1-2; 10 bases align to TRBD1. The V gene's germline CDR1 is SGHTS and CDR2 YDEGEE. Unmatched junction bases numbered 5, after V lost 4 bases and J lost 5 bases. CDR3 length: 14 residues. This chain's CDR3 is CASSPRDRGYGYTF. In nucleotides, the CDR3 is TGTGCCAGCAGCCCACGGGACAGGGGATATGGCTACACCTTC.

This clone was recorded a few times. The gene calls are TRBV2 and TRBJ2-7; 8 nucleotides align to TRBD2. The V gene's germline CDR1 is SNHLY and CDR2 FYNNEI. Trimming took 6 bases from V and 0 from J; bases not matched to a gene: 4. The CDR3 is 14 amino acids. The CDR3 loop is CASRTTSGSYEQYF. The CDR3 DNA is TGTGCCAGCAGAACAACTAGCGGCTCCTACGAGCAGTACTTC. The full variable domain, completed using reference TRBV2 and TRBJ2-7, is EPEVTQTPSHQVTQMGQEVILRCVPISNHLYFYWYRQILGQKVEFLVSFYNNEISEKSEIFDDQFSVERPDGSNFTLKIRSTKLEDSAMYFCASRTTSGSYEQYFGPGTRLTVT.

This chain joins TRBV19 and TRBJ2-2; D perhaps matches TRBD1 (6 bases). Per the germline V gene, CDR1 is LNHDA and CDR2 is SQIVND (reference sequence). The CDR3 loop spans 14 amino acids. Trimming removed 6 bases from V and 2 bases from J, with 10 bases in between. The CDR3 reads CASRVGTNTGELFF. CDR3 nucleotides: TGTGCCAGTAGGGTCGGGACAAACACCGGGGAGCTGTTTTTT.

In DNA, the CDR3 is TGTGCCAGCAGCCCTAGCGGGGGGGGAGAGACCCAGTACTTC. This translates into CASSPSGGGETQYF. V usage is TRBV3-1 (or the pseudogene TRBV3-2) and J usage is TRBJ2-5; 12 bases are shared with TRBD2. The V gene's germline CDR1 is LGHDT and CDR2 YNNKEL (reference sequence). CDR3 length equals 14 residues. The J segment lost 4 bases and the V segment lost 4 bases, leaving 1 base of the junction unmatched.

The chain uses TRBV3-1 (or the pseudogene TRBV3-2) and TRBJ2-5; D is uncertain. The CDR3 is 12 amino acids. The germline CDR1 and CDR2 sequences are LGHDT and YNNKEL (reference sequence). Trimming took 3 bases from V and 5 from J, leaving 7 bases between them. The CDR3 DNA sequence: TGTGCCAGCAGCCATCTGAGGGAGACCCAGTACTTC. It translates to CASSHLRETQYF.

This clone was seen a few times. The chain combines TRBV5-8 with TRBJ1-2; TRBD1 agrees at 7 bases. CDR1 is SGHTS, CDR2 YDEGEE, per germline. The CDR3 runs 17 residues. V was pared by 4 bases and J by 2 bases, with 14 bases of the junction left unmatched. As DNA, the CDR3 is TGTGCCAGCAGCCCCCGACAGGGAAAGTTGATGAACTATGGCTACACCTTC. Protein: CASSPRQGKLMNYGYTF.

The rearrangement joins TRBV5-1 to TRBJ2-7, with TRBD1 matching 10 bases. V lost 0 bases and J lost 6; bases outside the gene matches: 0. Germline V gene sequence: CDR1 SGHRS, CDR2 YFSETQ. The CDR3 extends over 13 amino acids. The CDR3: CASSLGTGGEQYF. CDR3 sequence (DNA): TGCGCCAGCAGCTTGGGGACAGGGGGCGAGCAGTACTTC.

The rearrangement links TRBV6-6 to TRBJ2-1; D gene uncertain. Trimming pared 7 bases from V and 3 bases from J, leaving 13 bases between. The CDR3 has 14 amino acids. Germline values: CDR1 MNHNY, CDR2 SVGAGI (reference sequence). The CDR3 nucleotides are TGTGCCAGCACCCTTGCGGCGATCTACAATGAGCAGTTCTTC. Its translation is CASTLAAIYNEQFF.

The chain combines TRBV5-5 with TRBJ2-5, with TRBD2 matching over 7 bases. Germline V CDR1 and CDR2: SGHKS, YYEKEE (reference sequence). The CDR3 has 14 amino acids. V lost 3 bases, J lost 4 bases, and 6 bases stayed unmatched. In DNA form, the CDR3 reads TGTGCCAGCAGCTCGGGAGGCGGGGGAGAGACCCAGTACTTC. It yields the protein CASSSGGGGETQYF.

The CDR3 DNA is TGTGCCAGCAGCCAAGATTCAGGGGGACAGTCAGATACGCAGTATTTT. Protein sequence: CASSQDSGGQSDTQYF. V is TRBV14 and J is TRBJ2-3; TRBD1 matches at 7 bases. Germline V gene data show CDR1 as SGHDN and CDR2 as FVKESK. The CDR3 runs 16 residues. J gave up 4 bases and V 0 bases, and 7 bases lay outside the gene matches. Full variable domain (outside the CDR3, taken from reference TRBV14 and TRBJ2-3): EAGVTQFPSHSVIEKGQTVTLRCDPISGHDNLYWYRRVMGKEIKFLLHFVKESKQDESGMPNNRFLAERTGGTYSTLKVQPAELEDSGVYFCASSQDSGGQSDTQYFGPGTRLTVL.

V usage is TRBV9 and J usage is TRBJ1-2; the D gene is possibly TRBD1 (5 bases). CDR1 SGDLS and CDR2 YYNGEE come from the germline V gene. The CDR3 runs to 15 residues. Trimming took 0 bases from V and 1 from J, leaving 10 bases between them. The CDR3 protein is CASSVAGGGNYGYTF. CDR3 nucleotide sequence: TGTGCCAGCAGCGTAGCCGGCGGGGGTAACTATGGCTACACCTTC.

Notes on this clone: In the same sample, other DNA sequences code for this CDR3. The V call is TRBV5-1, the J call TRBJ2-3; 7 bases are a match to TRBD2. CDR3 length: 14 residues. CDR1 and CDR2 (germline): SGHRS, YFSETQ. J was trimmed by 0 bases and V by 7 bases; bases with no gene match: 5. As DNA, the CDR3 is TGCGCCAGCTCTAGCGGAGGGAGCACAGATACGCAGTATTTT. It translates to CASSSGGSTDTQYF.

The rearrangement joins TRBV24-1 to TRBJ2-5; 9 nucleotides agree with TRBD2. The germline gives CDR1 KGHDR, CDR2 SFDVKD. V dropped 4 bases and J dropped 2; count of bases not matched to a gene: 7. This CDR3 is built from 16 residues. In DNA form, the CDR3 reads TGTGCCACCAGTGACCCTAGGACTAGCGCACAAGAGACCCAGTACTTC. This gives the protein CATSDPRTSAQETQYF.

This clone was seen a handful of times. V is TRBV6-5 and J is TRBJ2-5; the D is unclear. This CDR3 is built from 12 residues. CDR1 is MNHEY and CDR2 is SVGAGI in the germline V gene. The V gene lost 5 bases and the J gene lost 5 bases, with 9 bases spanning the gap. The CDR3 region is CASSPPSETQYF. CDR3 nucleotides: TGTGCCAGCAGTCCGCCGAGTGAGACCCAGTACTTC.

V gene TRBV18 combines with J gene TRBJ2-3; D is unresolved. The V end lost 0 bases, the J end lost 0 bases, and 10 bases lay between the germline ends. Germline CDR1 KGHSH, CDR2 LQKENI. The CDR3 has 16 amino acids. The CDR3 DNA is TGTGCCAGCTCACCACCGAGACTTCGCAGCACAGATACGCAGTATTTT. Translating it yields CASSPPRLRSTDTQYF. Drawing the rest from reference TRBV18 and TRBJ2-3, the complete variable domain is NAGVMQNPRHLVRRRGQEARLRCSPMKGHSHVYWYRQLPEEGLKFMVYLQKENIIDESGMPKERFSAEFPKEGPSILRIQQVVRGDSAAYFCASSPPRLRSTDTQYFGPGTRLTVL.

The chain's CDR3 is CASSQAGLAGADTQYF. The DNA of the CDR3 is TGCGCCAGCAGCCAAGCCGGACTAGCGGGGGCAGATACGCAGTATTTT. The J gene is TRBJ2-3, the V gene TRBV4-1; TRBD2 agrees at 13 bases. Germline V gene data show CDR1 as MGHRA and CDR2 as YSYEKL. The J segment lost 4 bases and the V segment lost 1 base, leaving 2 bases of the junction unmatched. The CDR3 runs to 16 residues.

The V call is TRBV10-1, the J call TRBJ2-2; 10 positions match TRBD1. The trim removed 2 bases at V and 6 bases at J, leaving 3 bases unmatched. Germline V gene lookup returns CDR1 WNHNN and CDR2 SYGVQD (reference sequence). This CDR3 is built from 15 residues. Here the CDR3 reads CASSEGTGDAGELFF. The CDR3 DNA sequence: TGCGCCAGCAGTGAGGGGACAGGGGACGCCGGGGAGCTGTTTTTT.

CDR3 nucleotide sequence: TGTGCCAGCAGCTCCTACAGGGCGAATGAGCAGTTCTTC. Amino acid sequence: CASSSYRANEQFF. This sequence joins TRBV11-3 and TRBJ2-1, with a tentative D call TRBD1 (6 bases). Germline V gives CDR1 SGHNT, CDR2 YENEEA. This CDR3 has 13 residues. The V gene lost 4 bases and the J gene lost 7 bases, with 11 bases spanning the gap.

A few counts support this clone. The chain carries TRBV6-4 and TRBJ1-3; D is ambiguous. CDR1 MRHNA and CDR2 SNTAGT come from the germline V gene. The V end lost 3 bases, the J end lost 4 bases, and 13 bases lay between the germline ends. The CDR3 contains 15 residues. DNA of the CDR3: TGTGCCAGCAGTGATAGAGGGCATTACGGAAACACCATATATTTT. It translates to CASSDRGHYGNTIYF.

The rearrangement joins TRBV5-4 to TRBJ2-7, with D tentatively TRBD1 (5 bases). The CDR3 covers 13 residues. Germline loops: CDR1 SGHNT, CDR2 YYREEE (reference sequence). The V end was cut by 4 bases, the J end by 5 bases, with 13 bases between. This CDR3 reads CASSPAGRDEQYF. In DNA, the CDR3 is TGTGCCAGCAGCCCGGCAGGGCGCGACGAGCAGTACTTC.

The chain recombines TRBV19 with TRBJ1-1; maybe TRBD1 (6 bases). The CDR3 is made up of 14 amino acids. V lost 1 base to trimming and J lost 11 bases, with 17 bases between them. The V gene's germline CDR1 is LNHDA and CDR2 SQIVND (reference sequence). The CDR3: CASSIATIGQLAFF. The CDR3 DNA sequence: TGTGCCAGTAGTATAGCCACCATCGGACAGTTGGCTTTCTTT.